The source of this T cell receptor beta chain is a study of shared clonotypes between healthy human individuals. With 4 bases removed from V and 1 base from J, the gap between germline ends came to 11 bases. The CDR3 consists of 15 residues. Germline V gene data show CDR1 as SGHRS and CDR2 as YFSETQ. The genomic DNA of each subset was split evenly across several immunoSEQ plates. Clones were read by immunoSEQ multiplex PCR, and TCRdb kept only the in-frame ones, dropping some. The data hold roughly 2.4 million clones, with 95% observed a single time. Points from the study as a whole: Investigators expected sequencing depth to affect clonotype sharing among donors.

Note on this clone: Its antigen is as yet unknown.

Sequencing input: naive CD4+ T cells sorted from blood. Sample subset: CD45RA+ positively selected. The sequence came from a young man in good health. V is TRBV5-1 and J is TRBJ2-2; possibly TRBD1 for D (6 bases). The CDR3 sequence is CASSTDRMNTGELFF. As DNA, the CDR3 is TGCGCCAGCAGCACCGACAGGATGAACACCGGGGAGCTGTTTTTT.